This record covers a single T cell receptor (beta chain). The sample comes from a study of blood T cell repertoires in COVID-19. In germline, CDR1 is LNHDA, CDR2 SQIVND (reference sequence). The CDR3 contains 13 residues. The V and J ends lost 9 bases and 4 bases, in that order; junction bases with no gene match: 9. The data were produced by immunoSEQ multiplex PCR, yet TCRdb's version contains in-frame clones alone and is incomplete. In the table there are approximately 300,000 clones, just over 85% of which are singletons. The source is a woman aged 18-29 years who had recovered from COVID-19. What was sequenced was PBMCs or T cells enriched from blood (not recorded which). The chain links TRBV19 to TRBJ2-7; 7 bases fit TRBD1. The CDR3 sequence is CASRDSGRYEQYF. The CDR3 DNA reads TGTGCCAGCAGGGACAGTGGGAGATACGAGCAGTACTTC.